These 13 T cell receptor beta chains were all obtained from the same sample, sequenced in a study of cytomegalovirus exposure and HLA in healthy donors. 60 Vbeta and 13 Jbeta primers were used in PCR. This table comes from immunoSEQ multiplex PCR, and its TCRdb copy is limited to in-frame clones, with some not included. Counted here are around 140,000 clones, less than 85% occurring once; the ten biggest clones make up about 1.5%. Sample: PBMCs. The receptors come from a man aged 35 to 55 in good health and CMV-seronegative.

V and J are TRBV28 and TRBJ1-3; D is uncertain. The CDR3 totals 12 residues. With 5 bases removed from V and 4 bases from J, the gap between germline ends came to 6 bases. CDR1 and CDR2 (germline): MDHEN, SYDVKM. This CDR3 reads CASSGTGNTIYF. The CDR3 bases are TGTGCCAGCAGTGGCACCGGAAACACCATATATTTT.

J is TRBJ2-7 and V is TRBV6-5, with D possibly being TRBD1 (5 bases). The ends were cut back, 2 bases at V and 3 bases at J, with 8 bases in the middle. From germline, CDR1 is MNHEY and CDR2 SVGAGI. The CDR3 is 13 residues long. The CDR3 here is CASSYAQGYEQYF. CDR3 sequence (DNA): TGTGCCAGCAGTTACGCCCAGGGCTACGAGCAGTACTTC.

The chain has TRBV7-6 and TRBJ2-3, with 7 bases aligning to TRBD2. The V segment lost 1 base and the J segment 6 bases; nucleotides outside the gene matches: 7. CDR1 is SGHVS, CDR2 FNYEAQ, per germline. The CDR3 is 15 residues long. CDR3 nucleotides: TGTGCCAGCAGCTTAGGGACTAGGTCTTTGGATACGCAGTATTTT. This gives the protein CASSLGTRSLDTQYF. Based on the CDR3 plus reference TRBV7-6 and TRBJ2-3, the full variable domain is GAGVSQSPRYKVTKRGQDVALRCDPISGHVSLYWYRQALGQGPEFLTYFNYEAQQDKSGLPNDRFSAERPEGSISTLTIQRTEQRDSAMYRCASSLGTRSLDTQYFGPGTRLTVL.

This rearrangement joins TRBV28 to TRBJ1-3, with TRBD1 as a possible D gene (6 bases). The CDR3 sequence is 15 residues long. Trimming removed 6 bases at V and 2 bases at J, with 14 bases between. CDR1 is MDHEN, CDR2 SYDVKM, per germline. The CDR3 DNA reads as TGTGCCAGCAGATTAGGGGGGAGCGCTGGAAACACCATATATTTT. Protein: CASRLGGSAGNTIYF.

This clone appeared a single time. The genes are TRBV7-9 and TRBJ2-7; 8 nucleotides align to TRBD1. Trimming removed 5 bases from V and 4 bases from J; junction bases left unmatched: 4. The length of the CDR3 is 13 residues. CDR1 and CDR2 from the germline V gene are SEHNR and FQNEAQ (reference sequence). The CDR3 loop is CASSIGQGYEQYF. CDR3 DNA: TGTGCCAGCAGCATCGGACAGGGTTACGAGCAGTACTTC.

V and J are TRBV2 and TRBJ2-1; tentatively, D is TRBD2 (6 bases). There are 13 residues in the CDR3. Per the germline V gene, CDR1 is SNHLY and CDR2 is FYNNEI. V was trimmed by 11 bases and J by 0 bases, leaving 11 bases between them. The CDR3 protein is CASLRDSYNEQFF. CDR3 coding DNA: TGTGCCTCGTTGCGGGACTCCTACAATGAGCAGTTCTTC.

The chain employs TRBV7-2 and TRBJ2-7, with 13 bases matching TRBD2. The CDR3 consists of 15 residues. Unmatched junction bases numbered 8, after V lost 6 bases and J lost 6 bases. CDR1 and CDR2 from the germline V gene are SGHTA and FQGNSA. The CDR3 DNA reads TGTGCCAGCAGAATACCGGGACTAGCGGGACGCGAGCAGTACTTC. It translates to CASRIPGLAGREQYF.

V gene TRBV14 combines with J gene TRBJ2-7; 10 bases map to TRBD2. V was clipped by 4 bases and J by 4 bases; unmatched bases: 10. The CDR3 runs to 16 residues. The V gene's germline CDR1 is SGHDN and CDR2 FVKESK. As DNA, the CDR3 is TGTGCCAGCAGCCCCGGGCTAGCGGGGGCCTTTTACGAGCAGTACTTC. Translation gives CASSPGLAGAFYEQYF.

The chain is built from TRBV5-1 and TRBJ2-5; 8 bases are a match to TRBD1. Losses at the gene ends were 3 bases for V and 4 bases for J; bases not matched to a gene: 5. The CDR3 runs to 14 residues. CDR1 and CDR2 (germline): SGHRS, YFSETQ. The CDR3 DNA follows: TGCGCCAGCAGCTCATCAGGGGGCGGAGAGACCCAGTACTTC. This codes for CASSSSGGGETQYF.

The V call is TRBV7-2, the J call TRBJ2-3; 7 nucleotides line up with TRBD2. There are 13 residues in the CDR3. V was pared by 2 bases and J by 8 bases, with 4 bases of the junction left unmatched. From germline, CDR1 is SGHTA and CDR2 FQGNSA. The CDR3 sequence: CASSLPRGVTQYF. The CDR3 DNA is TGTGCCAGCAGCTTACCTCGGGGGGTTACGCAGTATTTT.

V gene TRBV6-1 combines with J gene TRBJ1-6; tentative D call: TRBD1 (6 bases). The V end lost 6 bases, the J end lost 7 bases, and 13 bases lay between the germline ends. The CDR3 spans 14 residues. CDR1 is MNHNS, CDR2 SASEGT, per germline. CDR3 protein: CASRSDSYNSPLHF. CDR3 nucleotides: TGTGCCAGCAGGTCGGACAGTTACAATTCACCCCTCCACTTT.

The chain has TRBV6-6 and TRBJ2-2, with D hard to call. The CDR3 is 13 residues long. V lost 5 bases, J lost 3 bases, and 7 bases lay in between. Germline lookup yields CDR1 MNHNY and CDR2 SVGAGI (reference sequence). The CDR3 region has the DNA TGTGCCAGCAGTCCTACGGACACCGGGGAGCTGTTTTTT. Residues: CASSPTDTGELFF.

This chain joins TRBV7-8 and TRBJ2-7; 7 bases match TRBD2. The CDR3 runs 15 residues. Germline CDR1 is SGHVS and CDR2 is FQNEAQ. V was clipped by 1 base and J by 0 bases; unmatched bases: 3. The CDR3 DNA reads TGTGCCAGCAGCTTAGAGGCGGGAGTCTCCTACGAGCAGTACTTC. It specifies CASSLEAGVSYEQYF.